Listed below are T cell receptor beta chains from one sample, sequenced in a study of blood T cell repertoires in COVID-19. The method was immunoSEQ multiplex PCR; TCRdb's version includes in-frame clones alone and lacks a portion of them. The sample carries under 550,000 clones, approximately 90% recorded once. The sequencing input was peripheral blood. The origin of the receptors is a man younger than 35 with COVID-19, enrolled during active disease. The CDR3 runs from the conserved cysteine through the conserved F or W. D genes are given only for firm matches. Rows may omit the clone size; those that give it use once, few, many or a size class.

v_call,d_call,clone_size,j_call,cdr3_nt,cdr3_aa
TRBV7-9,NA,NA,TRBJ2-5,TGTGCCAGCAGCTTAGCGCTCCGGGGTGGGGAGACCCAGTACTTC,CASSLALRGGETQYF
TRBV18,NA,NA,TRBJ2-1,TGTGCCAGCTCACCGGCAGGCTACAATGAGCAGTTCTTC,CASSPAGYNEQFF
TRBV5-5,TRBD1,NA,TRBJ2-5,TGTGCCAGCAGCCGGACAGGGGGCTATGTGGAGACCCAGTACTTC,CASSRTGGYVETQYF
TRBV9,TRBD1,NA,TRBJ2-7,TGTGCCAGCAGCGCAAAGGACAGGGTAACCCACTACGAGCAGTACTTC,CASSAKDRVTHYEQYF
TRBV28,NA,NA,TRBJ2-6,TGTGCCAACCGCGGGACTGACCTCTCTGGGGCCAACGTCCTGACTTTC,CANRGTDLSGANVLTF
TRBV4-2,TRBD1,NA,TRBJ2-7,TGTGCCAGCAGCCAAAGGCGAGGGGGCGGATACGAGCAGTACTTC,CASSQRRGGGYEQYF
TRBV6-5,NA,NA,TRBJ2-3,TGTGCCAGCAGTTACTCGACACTTACAGATACGCAGTATTTT,CASSYSTLTDTQYF
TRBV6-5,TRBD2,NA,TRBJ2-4,TGTGCCAGCAGCCTAGCGGACTCAAAAAACATTCAGTACTTC,CASSLADSKNIQYF
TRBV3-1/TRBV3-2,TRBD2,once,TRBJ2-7,TGTGCCAGCAGCCAAGATTTCGCGGTAGCGGGGACCTACGAGCAGTACTTC,CASSQDFAVAGTYEQYF
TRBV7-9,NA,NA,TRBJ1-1,TGTGCCAGCAGCTTAGCGTTTGTGGGGGGGCGTACTCAGAACACTGAAGCTTTCTTT,CASSLAFVGGRTQNTEAFF
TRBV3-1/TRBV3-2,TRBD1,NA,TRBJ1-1,TGTGCCAGCAGCAGGCATACCGGGACAGGGAGGAATGAAGCTTTCTTT,CASSRHTGTGRNEAFF
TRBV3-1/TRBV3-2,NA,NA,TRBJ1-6,TGTGCCAGCAGCCGGGGGGAGGTGAGGTCACCCCTCCACTTT,CASSRGEVRSPLHF
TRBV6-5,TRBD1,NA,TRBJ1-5,TGTGCCAGCAGTTACCCCGGACAGGGCCGCAATCAGCCCCAGCATTTT,CASSYPGQGRNQPQHF
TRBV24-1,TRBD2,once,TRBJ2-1,TGTGCCACCAGTGACCCGGGACTAGCTTCTGTCGATGAGCAGTTCTTC,CATSDPGLASVDEQFF
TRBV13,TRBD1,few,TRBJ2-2,TGTGCCAGCAGCTTAAAAGGGGGCCGAATCTCGAACACCGGGGAGCTGTTTTTT,CASSLKGGRISNTGELFF
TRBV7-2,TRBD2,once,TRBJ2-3,TGTGCCAGCAGCTTAGTAGCGGGAGGGCGGGTAGATACGCAGTATTTT,CASSLVAGGRVDTQYF
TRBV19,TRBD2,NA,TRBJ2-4,TGTGCCAGTAGTTTAGGACTAGCGGGAGATTACCCCAAAAACATTCAGTACTTC,CASSLGLAGDYPKNIQYF
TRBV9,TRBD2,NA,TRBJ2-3,TGTGCCAGCAGCGGTAGCGGGAGGGCCCCCCCAGATACGCAGTATTTT,CASSGSGRAPPDTQYF
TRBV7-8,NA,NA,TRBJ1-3,TGTGCCAGCAGCCTATGGCGGTTTACGGCCGGAAACACCATATATTTT,CASSLWRFTAGNTIYF
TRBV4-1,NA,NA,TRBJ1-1,TGCGCCAGCAGCCAAGTGGTCTCTGGAGGCACTGAAGCTTTCTTT,CASSQVVSGGTEAFF